This T cell receptor beta chain was obtained from a study of blood T cell repertoires in COVID-19. Assay used: immunoSEQ multiplex PCR; TCRdb lists only in-frame clones, some missing. The sample carries about 120,000 clones, about 92% recorded once. This clone was recorded a few times. Per the germline V gene, CDR1 is SGHDN and CDR2 is FVKESK. V shed 4 bases and J 3 bases; nucleotides not matched to a gene: 5. This CDR3 contains 15 residues. This chain uses TRBV14 with TRBJ1-2, with 10 bases matching TRBD1. This clonotype was obtained from a man in his sixties with COVID-19, enrolled during active disease. The sequencing input was peripheral blood. This CDR3 is CASSRYGQGDYGYTF. DNA for the CDR3: TGTGCCAGCAGCCGCTATGGACAGGGGGACTATGGCTACACCTTC.